This note documents a single T cell receptor beta chain sequence. These data come from a study of cytomegalovirus exposure and HLA in healthy donors. Produced via immunoSEQ multiplex PCR; TCRdb's table is partial and in-frame only. The sample shows about 120,000 clones, approximately 90% of them seen only once. The clonotype originates from a woman in her twenties or thirties in good health and CMV-seropositive. The sample consisted of PBMCs.

The CDR3 bases are TGCGCCAGCAGCCAAGACCCGGGACAGGGGATCTCCTACAATGAGCAGTTCTTC. Translated, it gives CASSQDPGQGISYNEQFF. The J gene is TRBJ2-1, the V gene TRBV4-3; 10 nucleotides match TRBD1. J gave up 0 bases and V 0 bases, and 5 bases lay outside the gene matches. The germline gives CDR1 LGHNA, CDR2 YSLEER. CDR3 length: 18 amino acids.